Listed below are T cell receptor beta chains from one sample, sequenced in a study of blood T cells in healthy people across ages. Using its own MiXCR run on the 5' RACE reads, TCRdb lists one record per CDR3 protein. The sample records 800,000 to 950,000 distinct CDR3 sequences, 29% being singletons. These sequences were also reported in another study, on T cells of mothers and their children.

The specimen was blood. The source of these receptors is a woman aged 40 to 55 in good health. Each CDR3 is given with its conserved first and last residue. Each record gives: J gene, V gene, D gene, CDR3 protein. The D gene is left open where the match is weak.

TRBJ2-3 TRBV5-1 - CASSLEGGAAWTDTQYF
TRBJ1-1 TRBV5-1 - CASSSDRDRAFF
TRBJ2-6 TRBV9 - CASSVHTRGSSGANVLTF
TRBJ2-2 TRBV7-2 TRBD2 CASSFFRGGTGELFF
TRBJ2-3 TRBV3-1 - CVSSRRQASTDTQYF
TRBJ2-1 TRBV7-9 - CASTKVTEPYNEQFF
TRBJ1-1 TRBV14 - CASSPGGVYSTEAFF
TRBJ1-1 TRBV10-3 - CAISEGALNTEAFF
TRBJ2-5 TRBV7-9 TRBD1 CASSSTGNQETQYF
TRBJ2-5 TRBV28 - CASSLYNSGVREQYF
TRBJ2-5 TRBV6-1 - CASSEQGRPQETQYF
TRBJ2-3 TRBV6-6 - CASSFRDLRTDTQYF
TRBJ1-2 TRBV5-1 - CASSLGDVENYGYTF
TRBJ1-2 TRBV12-3/TRBV12-4 - CASSLTGTPNYGYTF
TRBJ1-2 TRBV7-9 - CASSFEGENYGYTF
TRBJ2-5 TRBV7-2 - CASSLGAPSGNLETQYF
TRBJ2-3 TRBV5-1 - CASSLSARDTDTQYF
TRBJ2-2 TRBV6-2/TRBV6-3 TRBD1 CTSTHEGFRDRGKTGELFF
TRBJ2-5 TRBV6-2/TRBV6-3 - CASSYWGETYQETQYF
TRBJ1-4 TRBV27 TRBD1 CASSSGQGVRNEKLFF
TRBJ2-1 TRBV5-1 TRBD2 CASSLQKRGNTSSRSYNEQFF
TRBJ2-1 TRBV9 TRBD2 CVSSVGGDNEQFF
TRBJ2-2 TRBV5-1 - CASSLGQGNGELFF
TRBJ1-1 TRBV5-1 - CASSYVGANTEAFF
TRBJ1-6 TRBV12-3/TRBV12-4 - CASRFPDQPLTLHF
TRBJ2-3 TRBV7-2 TRBD1 CASSARPGGNTDTQYF
TRBJ2-3 TRBV7-2 TRBD2 CASTRGGRDTQYF
TRBJ2-7 TRBV20-1 - CSASQGVYEQYF
TRBJ2-7 TRBV7-9 - CANSLGGFDEQYF
TRBJ2-2 TRBV6-4 - CASRASPGTRELFF
TRBJ2-3 TRBV10-3 TRBD2 CAIKETGGATDTQYF
TRBJ2-1 TRBV9 - CASSVSRGDYEQFF
TRBJ1-2 TRBV5-5 - CASSHAQGGAYGYTF
TRBJ2-7 TRBV28 TRBD1 CASSGFWDRGTEQYF
TRBJ2-3 TRBV9 - CASSPGPFGGTDTQYF
TRBJ2-3 TRBV7-9 - CASRDGTAYTDTQYF
TRBJ1-2 TRBV7-9 - CASRESEGGNYGYTF
TRBJ2-1 TRBV4-2 TRBD2 CASSPQAGGNGEQFF
TRBJ2-3 TRBV5-1 - CASSLGQRDTQYF
TRBJ2-1 TRBV20-1 TRBD2 CSARDPGLAGETSYNEQFF
TRBJ2-7 TRBV28 - CASSSTPGLKYEQYF
TRBJ1-2 TRBV28 - CASSIPRTGGGYTF
TRBJ1-1 TRBV7-2 - CASSPVGNMNTEAFF
TRBJ1-2 TRBV20-1 - CSARGGGSNYGSTF
TRBJ1-2 TRBV29-1 - CSVWEGSKTYGYTF